What follows are 20 T cell receptor beta chains derived from one specimen sequenced in a study of shared clonotypes between healthy human individuals. Here immunoSEQ multiplex PCR was the method, and the copy in TCRdb shows in-frame clones only, minus some. In the table there are about 2 million clones, roughly 95% of which are singletons. Source material: naive CD4+ T cells sorted from blood. Regarding subset: CD45RA+ positively selected. These receptors originate from a man aged 18-30 years in good health.

The chain uses TRBV2 and TRBJ1-5; no clear D. V was trimmed by 2 bases and J by 3 bases, leaving 5 bases between them. The CDR3 has 13 amino acids. CDR1 and CDR2 (germline): SNHLY, FYNNEI. In DNA form, the CDR3 reads TGTGCCAGCAGTGAATCCATCAATCAGCCCCAGCATTTT. This gives the protein CASSESINQPQHF.

This chain links TRBV19 with TRBJ2-5, with D tentatively TRBD1 (6 bases). Between the trimmed V and J ends, which lost 8 bases and 3 bases, there was a span of 13 bases. Germline V gene data show CDR1 as LNHDA and CDR2 as SQIVND (reference sequence). This CDR3 region has 13 residues. CDR3 loop: CASAGDGKETQYF. For the CDR3, the DNA is TGTGCCAGTGCAGGGGACGGCAAAGAGACCCAGTACTTC.

V is TRBV25-1 and J is TRBJ1-1, with D possibly being TRBD1 (6 bases). V was trimmed by 6 bases and J by 1 base, leaving 9 bases between them. Germline V gives CDR1 MGHDK, CDR2 SYGVNS. The CDR3 is 13 amino acids. CDR3 region: CASRRQENTEAFF. CDR3 nucleotide sequence: TGTGCCAGCAGAAGACAGGAGAACACTGAAGCTTTCTTT.

This clone is a singleton in its sample. CDR3 coding DNA: TGTGCCAGCAGCTTAGGTAGCGGGAGGGCCGGATCCTACGAGCAGTACTTC. It is translated as CASSLGSGRAGSYEQYF. The chain employs TRBV7-2 and TRBJ2-7; TRBD2 matches 11 bases. The CDR3 length is 17 residues. V lost 1 base and J lost 1; bases outside the gene matches: 6. Germline V CDR1 and CDR2: SGHTA, FQGNSA. Variable domain in full (rest from reference TRBV7-2 and TRBJ2-7): GAGVSQSPSNKVTEKGKDVELRCDPISGHTALYWYRQSLGQGLEFLIYFQGNSAPDKSGLPSDRFSAERTGGSVSTLTIQRTQQEDSAVYLCASSLGSGRAGSYEQYFGPGTRLTVT.

This sequence joins TRBV5-1 and TRBJ2-2; TRBD1 matches at 7 bases. Germline CDR1 is SGHRS and CDR2 is YFSETQ. The length of the CDR3 is 16 residues. After removal of 2 bases from V and 6 bases from J, the junction contained 10 bases not matched to a gene. CDR3 nucleotide sequence: TGCGCCAGCAGCTTAAGGGGGCCGCCCCTGGCCGGGGAGCTGTTTTTT. It yields the protein CASSLRGPPLAGELFF. Complete variable domain (other parts from reference TRBV5-1 and TRBJ2-2): KAGVTQTPRYLIKTRGQQVTLSCSPISGHRSVSWYQQTPGQGLQFLFEYFSETQRNKGNFPGRFSGRQFSNSRSEMNVSTLELGDSALYLCASSLRGPPLAGELFFGEGSRLTVL.

The genes are TRBV5-1 and TRBJ2-7; 8 nucleotides line up with TRBD2. Germline-derived CDR1 and CDR2 are SGHRS and YFSETQ. The CDR3 has 16 amino acids. The J segment lost 8 bases and the V segment lost 1 base, leaving 14 bases of the junction unmatched. CDR3 in amino acids: CASSLTTSGAFRQQYF. DNA of the CDR3: TGCGCCAGCAGCTTGACCACTAGCGGTGCTTTTCGGCAGCAGTACTTC.

The chain employs TRBV10-1 and TRBJ1-3, with 7 bases that match TRBD1. Germline lookup yields CDR1 WNHNN and CDR2 SYGVQD (reference sequence). The CDR3 covers 15 residues. Unmatched junction bases numbered 5, after V lost 6 bases and J lost 0 bases. DNA of the CDR3: TGCGCCAGCAGCCGGGACAGTAGCTCTGGAAACACCATATATTTT. This encodes CASSRDSSSGNTIYF.

This clone came up once. Different DNA sequences within this sample yield the same CDR3. The rearrangement joins TRBV7-9 to TRBJ2-5; 10 nucleotides line up with TRBD1. The CDR3 consists of 15 residues. Germline trimming cut 1 base from V and 1 base from J; bases unmatched to any gene: 0. Germline CDR1 reads SEHNR; CDR2 reads FQNEAQ (reference sequence). The CDR3 spells CASSLGDRGQETQYF. In nucleotides, the CDR3 is TGTGCCAGCAGCTTAGGGGACAGGGGCCAAGAGACCCAGTACTTC.

The rearrangement joins TRBV28 to TRBJ1-4; 7 nucleotides match TRBD1. Trimming cost V 7 bases and J 5 bases; bases outside gene matches: 4. The CDR3 spans 13 residues. Germline CDR1 MDHEN, CDR2 SYDVKM. The CDR3 loop reads CASIRGQNEKLFF. The CDR3 nucleotides read TGTGCCAGCATCCGGGGACAGAATGAAAAACTGTTTTTT.

The chain couples TRBV10-3 to TRBJ1-3; TRBD1 is a possible D gene (6 bases). V dropped 6 bases and J dropped 0 bases, with 12 bases sitting between them. The CDR3 length is 15 residues. Germline V lookup: CDR1 ENHRY, CDR2 SYGVKD. This chain's CDR3 is CAIRRTGTSGNTIYF. CDR3 nucleotides: TGTGCCATCAGGAGAACAGGGACCTCTGGAAACACCATATATTTT.

The V call is TRBV7-9, the J call TRBJ1-3, with 10 bases aligning to TRBD1. Germline CDR1 and CDR2: SEHNR and FQNEAQ (reference sequence). With V trimmed by 1 base and J by 4 bases, 4 bases remained unmatched. CDR3 length: 16 residues. CDR3 residues: CASSLGQGASGNTIYF. The DNA for the CDR3 is TGTGCCAGCAGCTTAGGACAGGGGGCGTCCGGAAACACCATATATTTT.

For the CDR3, the DNA is TGCGCCAGCAGCCCGATAGGCGGGACGACGAACACCGGGGAGCTGTTTTTT. Encoded protein: CASSPIGGTTNTGELFF. V and J are TRBV5-1 and TRBJ2-2, with D possibly TRBD2 on 6 matching bases. The V gene's germline CDR1 is SGHRS and CDR2 YFSETQ. The CDR3 consists of 17 residues. V gave up 4 bases and J gave up 0 bases, with 16 bases separating them.

V is TRBV4-1 and J is TRBJ2-3; D not resolved. The CDR3 contains 14 residues. Deletions cut 0 bases from V and 6 bases from J, with 10 bases between. Germline V lookup: CDR1 MGHRA, CDR2 YSYEKL. DNA of the CDR3: TGCGCCAGCAGCCAAGACTCACCGCTTGATACGCAGTATTTT. Amino acid sequence: CASSQDSPLDTQYF.

The chain uses TRBV6-5 and TRBJ1-2; 9 bases match TRBD1. This CDR3 contains 14 residues. The V gene's germline CDR1 is MNHEY and CDR2 SVGAGI. Germline trimming cut 6 bases from V and 4 bases from J; bases unmatched to any gene: 6. Written as DNA, the CDR3 is TGTGCCAGCAGAAGGGACAGGGAGGCCTATGGCTACACCTTC. Protein product: CASRRDREAYGYTF.

The chain carries TRBV27 and TRBJ2-2; D is uncertain. The CDR3 sequence is 15 residues long. Trimming removed 5 bases from V and 2 bases from J, with 12 bases in between. The germline V gene encodes CDR1 MNHEY and CDR2 SMNVEV (reference sequence). The CDR3 loop is CASSHRASNTGELFF. The CDR3 bases are TGTGCCAGCAGTCACCGGGCAAGCAACACCGGGGAGCTGTTTTTT.

Details on this clone: Other DNA sequences in the sample encode the same CDR3. This chain uses TRBV5-1 with TRBJ2-7; D gene ambiguous. The CDR3 length is 12 residues. The V gene lost 4 bases and the J gene lost 4 bases, with 9 bases spanning the gap. Germline-derived CDR1 and CDR2 are SGHRS and YFSETQ. The CDR3 spells CASSRTFYEQYF. The CDR3 nucleotides read TGCGCCAGCAGCCGCACCTTTTACGAGCAGTACTTC.

The rearrangement uses TRBV28 and TRBJ1-6; D possibly corresponds to TRBD1 (6 bases). Germline loops: CDR1 MDHEN, CDR2 SYDVKM. V was clipped by 3 bases and J by 5 bases, with 11 bases between them. CDR3 length: 15 residues. CDR3 nucleotide sequence: TGTGCCAGCAGTTTGTCGCAGGGGAATAATTCACCCCTCCACTTT. Protein: CASSLSQGNNSPLHF.

The genes are TRBV11-2 and TRBJ2-5; TRBD1 matches at 7 bases. CDR1 is SGHAT, CDR2 FQNNGV, per germline. The CDR3 extends over 13 amino acids. The junction had 5 bases not matched to a gene; V was cut back by 5 bases and J by 5 bases. The CDR3 bases are TGTGCCAGCAGCCAGGGGACAGCGGAGACCCAGTACTTC. This codes for CASSQGTAETQYF. The entire variable domain, with the rest obtained from reference TRBV11-2 and TRBJ2-5, is as follows: EAGVAQSPRYKIIEKRQSVAFWCNPISGHATLYWYQQILGQGPKLLIQFQNNGVVDDSQLPKDRFSAERLKGVDSTLKIQPAKLEDSAVYLCASSQGTAETQYFGPGTRLLVL.

J is TRBJ1-2 and V is TRBV5-6; weak D call: TRBD1 (5 bases). CDR1 is SGHDT, CDR2 YYEEEE, per germline. Between the trimmed V and J ends, which lost 0 bases and 5 bases, there was a span of 11 bases. CDR3 size: 14 residues. The CDR3: CASSLGDRQYGYTF. The CDR3 nucleotides are TGTGCCAGCAGCTTGGGGGATAGACAGTATGGCTACACCTTC. Supplemented by reference TRBV5-6 and TRBJ1-2, the full variable domain reads DAGVTQSPTHLIKTRGQQVTLRCSPKSGHDTVSWYQQALGQGPQFIFQYYEEEERQRGNFPDRFSGHQFPNYSSELNVNALLLGDSALYLCASSLGDRQYGYTFGSGTRLTVV.

This rearrangement joins TRBV7-9 to TRBJ1-1; D is unresolved. The CDR3 sequence is 15 residues long. Germline values: CDR1 SEHNR, CDR2 FQNEAQ (reference sequence). V lost 2 bases and J lost 1, with 11 bases in between. CDR3 sequence (DNA): TGTGCCAGCAGCTTATTGAGGAAATCGAACACTGAAGCTTTCTTT. This sequence encodes CASSLLRKSNTEAFF.